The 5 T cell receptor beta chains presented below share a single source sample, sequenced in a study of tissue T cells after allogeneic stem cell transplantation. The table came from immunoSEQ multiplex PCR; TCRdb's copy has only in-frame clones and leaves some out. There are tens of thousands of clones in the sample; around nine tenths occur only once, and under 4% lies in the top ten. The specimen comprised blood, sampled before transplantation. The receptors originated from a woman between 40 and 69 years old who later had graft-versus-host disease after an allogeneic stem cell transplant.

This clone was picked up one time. The chain's CDR3 is CATSRGGHQNTEAFF. The CDR3 DNA follows: TGTGCCACCAGCAGAGGCGGACACCAGAACACTGAAGCTTTCTTT. The chain links TRBV15 to TRBJ1-1, with D perhaps matching TRBD1 (5 bases). The ends were cut back, 1 base at V and 1 base at J, with 10 bases in the middle. The germline V gene encodes CDR1 LNHNV and CDR2 YYDKDF (reference sequence). This CDR3 contains 15 residues.

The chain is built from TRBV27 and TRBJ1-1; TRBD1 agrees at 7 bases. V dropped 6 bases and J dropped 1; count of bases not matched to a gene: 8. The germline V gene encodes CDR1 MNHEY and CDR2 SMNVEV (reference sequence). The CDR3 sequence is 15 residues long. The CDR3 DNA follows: TGTGCCAGCAGCTCTCTAGGGGGCGGGAACACTGAAGCTTTCTTT. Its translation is CASSSLGGGNTEAFF.

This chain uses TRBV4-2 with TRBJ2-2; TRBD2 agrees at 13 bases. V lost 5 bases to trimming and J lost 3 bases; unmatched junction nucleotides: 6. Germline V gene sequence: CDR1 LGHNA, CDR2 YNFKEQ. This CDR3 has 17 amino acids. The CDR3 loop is CASSKGLAGEYTGELFF. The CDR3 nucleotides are TGTGCCAGCAGCAAAGGACTAGCGGGAGAATACACCGGGGAGCTGTTTTTT.

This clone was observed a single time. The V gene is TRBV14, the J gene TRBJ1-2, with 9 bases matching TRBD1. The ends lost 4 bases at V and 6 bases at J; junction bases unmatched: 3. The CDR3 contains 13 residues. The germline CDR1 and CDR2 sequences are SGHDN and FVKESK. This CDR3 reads CASSLGTGNGYTF. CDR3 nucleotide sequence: TGTGCCAGCAGCCTGGGGACAGGGAATGGCTACACCTTC.

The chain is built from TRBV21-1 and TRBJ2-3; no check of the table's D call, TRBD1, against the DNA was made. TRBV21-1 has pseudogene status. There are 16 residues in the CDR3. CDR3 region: CASSKTDRMAGDTQYF. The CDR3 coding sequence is TGTGCCAGCAGCAAGACGGACAGGATGGCTGGTGATACGCAGTATTTT.